These T cell receptor beta chains were read from a single sample in a study of human T cells and chemical hapten exposure. TCRdb itself ran the RACE reads through MiXCR, one entry per CDR3 protein. The repertoire holds around 120,000 distinct CDR3 sequences, approximately 13% seen once, with over 0.85% in the top ten. The sequencing here drew on whole blood, taken in connection with sensitization to the hapten diphenylcyclopropenone (DPC). These receptors were taken from a man between 18 and 35 years old with alopecia areata. Some clones in this sample may be carry-over from other donors' samples. Both conserved end residues are part of each CDR3. The D gene is left open where the match is weak. Expanded clones are given a class, and other clones once, few, many or no size at all.

J,V,D,size,DNA,CDR3
TRBJ2-7,TRBV27,-,few,TGTGCCAGCAGTCTTAATCCAGGGAGGACCCACGAGCAGTACTTC,CASSLNPGRTHEQYF
TRBJ2-4,TRBV6-5,-,many,TGTGCCAGCAGTTACGGCGGGGCCAAAAACATTCAGTACTTC,CASSYGGAKNIQYF
TRBJ1-4,TRBV4-3,-,few,TGCGCCAGCAGCCCCAGCGGGGCTGAAAAACTGTTTTTT,CASSPSGAEKLFF
TRBJ1-6,TRBV29-1,-,few,TGCAGCGTCTCGTCAGGGACTAATTCACCCCTCCACTTT,CSVSSGTNSPLHF
TRBJ2-2,TRBV20-1,-,-,TGCAGTGGTACGGCGGAGGGCCATGTCGCCGGGGAGCTGTTTTTT,CSGTAEGHVAGELFF
TRBJ2-7,TRBV14,TRBD1,few,TGTGCCAGCAGCCAGGGGACAGGTTACTCCTACGAGCAGTACTTC,CASSQGTGYSYEQYF
TRBJ2-5,TRBV7-2,-,few,TGTGCCAGCAGCTTTTTACTCACCGAGACCCAGTACTTC,CASSFLLTETQYF
TRBJ2-7,TRBV29-1,-,few,TGCAGCGTTGTTTTAGCGACCTACGAGCAGTACTTC,CSVVLATYEQYF
TRBJ2-7,TRBV6-1,-,-,TGTGCCAGCAGTTCAGGGTGGAGATCCGAGCAGTACTTC,CASSSGWRSEQYF
TRBJ2-6,TRBV7-9,TRBD1,-,TGTGCCAGCAGCGAACGGGACAGCCTACCCTCTGGGGCCAACGTCCTGACTTTC,CASSERDSLPSGANVLTF
TRBJ2-7,TRBV5-5,-,-,TGTGCCAGCAGCTTGTTTAGGTACTCCTACGAGCAGTACTTC,CASSLFRYSYEQYF
TRBJ2-3,TRBV6-2/TRBV6-3,-,-,TGTGCCAGCAGTCCGGGAAACACAGATACGCAGTATTTT,CASSPGNTDTQYF
TRBJ1-5,TRBV6-2/TRBV6-3,-,-,TGTGCCAGCAGTAAAGGGGACGGCGATCAGCCCCAGCATTTT,CASSKGDGDQPQHF
TRBJ1-1,TRBV5-6,TRBD1,few,TGTGCCAGCAGCTTGGCCAAGGGACAGGGAATGAACACTGAAGCTTTCTTT,CASSLAKGQGMNTEAFF
TRBJ2-1,TRBV6-5,-,-,TGTGCCAGCAGTAACATACTGGGGGCGGGTTACAATGAGCAGTTCTTC,CASSNILGAGYNEQFF
TRBJ2-7,TRBV10-3,TRBD1,few,TGTGCCATCACCCAGGGGGCGTCCGAGCAGTACTTC,CAITQGASEQYF
TRBJ2-2,TRBV20-1,-,few,TGCAGTGCTAGCGGGCCGAACACCGGGGAGCTGTTTTTT,CSASGPNTGELFF
TRBJ2-7,TRBV18,-,few,TGTGCCAGCTCACCGGGGGGACGGCAAGCCTACGAGCAGTACTTC,CASSPGGRQAYEQYF
TRBJ2-3,TRBV20-1,-,-,TGCAGTGCTAGAGATGCTGATCTACAGGAGAGGGCAGATACGCAGTATTTT,CSARDADLQERADTQYF
TRBJ1-5,TRBV10-3,TRBD1,few,TGTGCCACCAGACAGGGGGGTACCAATCAGCCCCAGCATTTT,CATRQGGTNQPQHF
TRBJ2-5,TRBV6-2/TRBV6-3,-,few,TGTGCCAGCAGTTACCCTGAGTCCGGGACTTACCAAGAGACCCAGTACTTC,CASSYPESGTYQETQYF
TRBJ2-3,TRBV7-9,-,-,TGTGCCAGCAGCTTAGACTGGGGTATGAGGACAGATACGCAGTATTTT,CASSLDWGMRTDTQYF
TRBJ1-2,TRBV20-1,-,-,TGCAGTGCTAGAGCGTCCGAGGGTCTTTCTTTTAGCTACACCTTC,CSARASEGLSFSYTF
TRBJ2-6,TRBV2,TRBD1,-,TGTGCCAGCACCGAAAACAGGGGATCTGGGGCCAACGTCCTGACTTTC,CASTENRGSGANVLTF
TRBJ2-5,TRBV7-9,TRBD2,-,TGTGCCAGCAGTTCCGGACTAGCGGGGGCCACCCAAGAGACCCAGTACTTC,CASSSGLAGATQETQYF
TRBJ2-3,TRBV10-3,TRBD1,few,TGTGCCATCAGCATGGGACAGGGGTTTTTAGATACGCAGTATTTT,CAISMGQGFLDTQYF
TRBJ2-7,TRBV7-9,TRBD1,few,TGTGCCAGCAGCACCAACCGACAGGGAATGGGTAACGAGCAGTACTTC,CASSTNRQGMGNEQYF
TRBJ2-3,TRBV7-6,-,few,TGTGCCAGCAGCTTAGGCGGGCGGAGAAGCACAGATACGCAGTATTTT,CASSLGGRRSTDTQYF
TRBJ1-1,TRBV7-6,-,few,TGTGCCAGCAGCTTATCCCCAAGGGCCACTGAAGCTTTCTTT,CASSLSPRATEAFF
TRBJ2-7,TRBV7-9,TRBD1,-,TGTGCCAGCAGCTCAACCCGACAGGGGGTGTACGAGCAGTACTTC,CASSSTRQGVYEQYF
TRBJ2-2,TRBV6-2/TRBV6-3,-,-,TGTGCCAGCAGTTTAGACATAAGAGACTACACCGGGGAGCTGTTTTTT,CASSLDIRDYTGELFF
TRBJ1-2,TRBV7-9,-,few,TGTGCCAGCAGCTCACAAGGGTATGGCTACACCTTC,CASSSQGYGYTF
TRBJ2-5,TRBV5-5,-,-,TGTGCCAGCAGTCCTCCGGGACGGGAGACCCAGTACTTC,CASSPPGRETQYF
TRBJ1-6,TRBV28,-,many,TGTGCCAGCAATGTCCCTAAACCCTATAATTCACCCCTCCACTTT,CASNVPKPYNSPLHF
TRBJ2-6,TRBV5-1,-,-,TGCGCCAGCAGCTTGGACAGGACTTCTGGGGCCAACGTCCTGACTTTC,CASSLDRTSGANVLTF
TRBJ2-2,TRBV4-3,-,-,TGCGCCAGCAGCCCAGAAGGGGTGGGGGAGCTGTTTTTT,CASSPEGVGELFF
TRBJ2-3,TRBV7-8,TRBD2,few,TGTGCCAGCAGCTTATTGGGGTTCACTAGCGGGGCGACAGATACGCAGTATTTT,CASSLLGFTSGATDTQYF
TRBJ2-1,TRBV6-1,-,-,TGTGCCAGCAGTGCTCCCCCCAGGGTCGGGACCAATGAGCAGTTCTTC,CASSAPPRVGTNEQFF
TRBJ1-1,TRBV7-9,-,many,TGTGCCAGCAGCCGTACAGGGTTGGGGCAGAACACTGAAGCTTTCTTT,CASSRTGLGQNTEAFF
TRBJ2-5,TRBV4-3,-,-,TGCGCCAGCAGCCAAGATGGGACCCAGTACTTC,CASSQDGTQYF
TRBJ2-5,TRBV19,-,few,TGTGCCAGTAGTATCGCCTTTGGGGGTTGGGAGACCCAGTACTTC,CASSIAFGGWETQYF
TRBJ2-5,TRBV6-2/TRBV6-3,-,many,TGTGCCAGCAGTTACGCTTTAGCGGAACTTAAGAAACAAGAGACCCAGTACTTC,CASSYALAELKKQETQYF
TRBJ2-3,TRBV2,-,few,TGTGCCAGCAGTGTCCCTTATCTCGGGGATACGCAGTATTTT,CASSVPYLGDTQYF
TRBJ2-1,TRBV3-1,-,few,TGTGCCAGCAGCCTCAATTACAATGAGCAGTTCTTC,CASSLNYNEQFF
TRBJ1-4,TRBV19,TRBD1,-,TGTGCCAGTAGTCTCCGGGACAGGGGTGAAAAACTGTTTTTT,CASSLRDRGEKLFF
TRBJ1-2,TRBV4-2,TRBD1,few,TGTGCCAGCAGCCAAGACGGACAGGGCGGAGGCTACACCTTC,CASSQDGQGGGYTF
TRBJ2-1,TRBV3-1,-,few,TGTGCCAGCAGCCAAGAGGGGCTGATCTACAATGAGCAGTTCTTC,CASSQEGLIYNEQFF
TRBJ1-6,TRBV11-2,TRBD1,many,TGTGCCAGCAGCTTAAGACAGGGGGCTCCCTATAATTCACCCCTCCACTTT,CASSLRQGAPYNSPLHF
TRBJ2-5,TRBV12-3/TRBV12-4,-,few,TGTGCCAGCAGTTGTTACACAGGGAATGCGGAGACCCAGTACTTC,CASSCYTGNAETQYF
TRBJ2-5,TRBV29-1,TRBD2,few,TGCAGCGCTCGCGTAGTGGCGGGAGAAGTGACCCAGTACTTC,CSARVVAGEVTQYF
TRBJ1-5,TRBV20-1,-,few,TGCAGTGCTAGAGAAGGGTCGAATCAGCCCCAGCATTTT,CSAREGSNQPQHF